The 29 T cell receptor beta chains presented below share a single source sample, sequenced in a study of T cells in women clearing cervical HPV infection. Assay: immunoSEQ multiplex PCR; the TCRdb copy retains only in-frame clones and omits some. The listing contains tens of thousands of clones. Specimen: blood buffy coat. These receptors came from a woman between 18 and 75 years old with a cervical HPV16 infection that either progressed to CIN3+ or cleared (not recorded which).

A remark on this clone: Read coverage stops 3 residues before the CDR3 terminus; the germline J gene supplies the remainder. The V call is TRBV5-1, the J call TRBJ1-6, with 7 bases matching TRBD1. The CDR3 has 16 residues. Losses at the gene ends were 0 bases for V and 8 bases for J; bases not matched to a gene: 8. The germline gives CDR1 SGHRS, CDR2 YFSETQ. The CDR3 bases that were read are TGCGCCAGCAGCTTGGAGGGAGGGGGCAATTATTCACCC. Amino acids: CASSLEGGGNYSP. The full CDR3 protein reads CASSLEGGGNYSPLHF.

About this clone: The sequenced fragment ends 3 residues before the CDR3 boundary, so the rest is inferred from the germline J gene. The chain couples TRBV2 to TRBJ2-5, with 7 positions matching TRBD2. Trimming cost V 6 bases and J 5 bases; bases outside gene matches: 12. Per germline, CDR1 SNHLY and CDR2 FYNNEI. This CDR3 region has 15 residues. The CDR3 is CASRPGQGLRETQYF. Partial CDR3 DNA: TGTGCCAGCAGGCCAGGGCAGGGACTAAGGGAGACC.

A word on this clone: The CDR3 end lies 3 residues beyond the end of the read and is filled in from the germline J gene. V usage is TRBV20-1 and J usage is TRBJ2-7, with TRBD1 matching over 10 bases. V trimming: 3 bases; J trimming: 1 base; junction bases outside the gene matches: 6. The CDR3 spans 15 residues. The germline CDR1 and CDR2 sequences are DFQATT and SNEGSKA (reference sequence). CDR3 DNA (partial): TGCAGTGCTAGTCGTCGGACAGGGGGATCCTACGAG. Its protein product is CSASRRTGGSYE. The full CDR3 sequence reads CSASRRTGGSYEQYF.

With regard to this clone: The observed sequence ends 3 residues before the CDR3 terminus, with the missing tail filled in from the germline J gene. The J gene is TRBJ2-1, the V gene TRBV2; D is possibly TRBD2 (5 bases). Germline CDR1 SNHLY, CDR2 FYNNEI. The CDR3 runs 13 residues. Deletions cut 4 bases from V and 8 bases from J, with 12 bases between. The CDR3 sequence is CASSGRGYDEQFF. CDR3 bases read: TGTGCCAGCAGTGGCCGGGGATACGATGAG.

Details on this clone: Read sequence stops 3 residues before the CDR3 end, and the germline J gene provides the missing end. V usage is TRBV6-2 or TRBV6-3 and J usage is TRBJ2-7, with 9 bases that match TRBD1. The CDR3 sequence is 12 residues long. CDR1 and CDR2 from the germline V gene are MNHEY and SVGEGT. J gave up 3 bases and V 11 bases, and 5 bases lay outside the gene matches. The CDR3 spells CASGTGYYEQYF. CDR3 DNA (partial): TGTGCCTCCGGGACAGGGTACTACGAG.

Turning to this clone: The read halts 3 residues ahead of the CDR3 end, with the missing end drawn from the germline J gene. The chain combines TRBV19 with TRBJ2-4; 7 bases line up with TRBD1. Trimming cost V 5 bases and J 0 bases; bases outside gene matches: 7. This CDR3 is 16 amino acids long. Germline assignment: CDR1 LNHDA and CDR2 SQIVND (reference sequence). The CDR3 spells CASSFNRGLAKNIQYF. The DNA read from the CDR3 is TGTGCCAGTAGTTTCAACAGGGGTCTAGCCAAAAACATT.

Remarks on this clone: The read ends 3 residues shy of where the CDR3 ends; the end is completed using the germline J gene. This chain uses TRBV5-6 with TRBJ1-2; 7 bases are shared with TRBD1. Germline V gene data show CDR1 as SGHDT and CDR2 as YYEEEE. With 0 bases clipped from V and 2 bases from J, the junction kept 4 bases outside the gene matches. The CDR3 consists of 15 residues. The part of the CDR3 DNA that was read is TGTGCCAGCAGCTTGGACCCAGGGGGAAACTATGGC. Protein: CASSLDPGGNYG. The complete CDR3 protein is CASSLDPGGNYGYTF.

A remark on this clone: The read terminates 3 residues ahead of where the CDR3 ends, so the germline J gene completes it. This rearrangement joins TRBV18 to TRBJ1-1; D is ambiguous. In germline, CDR1 is KGHSH, CDR2 LQKENI. V was clipped by 6 bases and J by 5 bases, with 13 bases between them. The length of the CDR3 is 13 residues. CDR3 in amino acids: CASSPDSATEAFF. The covered CDR3 bases are TGTGCCAGCTCCCCGGACTCGGCAACTGAA.

Regarding this clone: Read sequence stops 3 residues before the CDR3 end, and the germline J gene provides the missing end. This rearrangement joins TRBV4-1 to TRBJ2-7, with D unresolved. From germline, CDR1 is MGHRA and CDR2 YSYEKL. V was pared by 1 base and J by 2 bases, with 9 bases between. The CDR3 contains 14 residues. CDR3 bases read: TGCGCCAGCAGCCAAGGTCTGGGCGCCTACGAG. Its translation: CASSQGLGAYE. The full CDR3 protein reads CASSQGLGAYEQYF.

Remarks on this clone: Read coverage stops 3 residues before the CDR3 terminus; the germline J gene supplies the remainder. This sequence joins TRBV9 and TRBJ2-5, with 8 bases identical to TRBD2. This CDR3 spans 14 amino acids. The germline gives CDR1 SGDLS, CDR2 YYNGEE. V was clipped by 3 bases and J by 2 bases; unmatched bases: 3. The CDR3 reads CASSAGLGQETQYF. Partial CDR3 DNA: TGTGCCAGCAGCGCGGGACTAGGTCAAGAGACC. Full variable domain (remainder filled in from reference TRBV9 and TRBJ2-5): DSGVTQTPKHLITATGQRVTLRCSPRSGDLSVYWYQQSLDQGLQFLIQYYNGEERAKGNILERFSAQQFPDLHSELNLSSLELGDSALYFCASSAGLGQETQYFGPGTRLLVL.

This clone is labeled medium-sized based on frequency. The sequenced part of the CDR3 DNA is TGTGCCAGCAGTGAAGAGCTGGGGACAGCCTCACCC. This codes for CASSEELGTASP. The CDR3, in full, reads CASSEELGTASPLHF. The chain joins TRBV6-1 to TRBJ1-6; 7 bases are a match to TRBD1. Read coverage stops 3 residues before the CDR3 terminus; the germline J gene supplies the remainder. The CDR3 consists of 15 residues. The germline V gene has CDR1 MNHNS and CDR2 SASEGT. After removal of 1 base from V and 10 bases from J, the junction contained 7 bases not matched to a gene.

The CDR3 bases that were read are TGTGCCAGTAGTGGCGGGGCCACTGAA. Translated, it gives CASSGGATE. The full-length CDR3 reads as CASSGGATEAFF. The V and J genes are TRBV19 and TRBJ1-1, with a possible D match to TRBD1 (5 bases). The read terminates 3 residues before the CDR3 end, so the remaining end is supplied by the germline J gene. V lost 5 bases to trimming and J lost 4 bases, with 8 bases between them. The length of the CDR3 is 12 residues. CDR1 and CDR2 from the germline V gene are LNHDA and SQIVND (reference sequence).

Remarks on this clone: Read sequence stops 3 residues before the CDR3 end, and the germline J gene provides the missing end. The chain combines TRBV7-9 with TRBJ1-3; no clear D gene. Germline CDR1 reads SEHNR; CDR2 reads FQNEAQ (reference sequence). The CDR3 totals 12 residues. The V and J ends lost 5 bases and 8 bases respectively, with 10 bases between them. This CDR3 is CASSAPPDTIYF. The sequenced part of the CDR3 DNA is TGTGCCAGCAGCGCCCCGCCGGACACC.

With respect to this clone: The read gets to within 3 residues of the CDR3 end, and the germline J gene fills in the rest. This chain joins TRBV5-1 and TRBJ1-4; D is possibly TRBD1 (5 bases). Germline CDR1 SGHRS, CDR2 YFSETQ. The CDR3 has 14 amino acids. V was pared by 0 bases and J by 9 bases, with 12 bases between. The CDR3 DNA, read in part, is TGCGCCAGCAGCTTGGGAGGGAGGGGTAAAAAA. Its translation is CASSLGGRGKK. The whole CDR3 reads CASSLGGRGKKLFF.

A note on this clone: The sequence runs out 3 residues before the end of the CDR3; the remainder is reconstructed from the germline J gene. The V call is TRBV5-1, the J call TRBJ1-6; D call uncertain. Germline CDR1 and CDR2: SGHRS and YFSETQ. The CDR3 has 17 residues. V lost 2 bases, J lost 0 bases, and 12 bases lay in between. CDR3 DNA, as far as it was read: TGCGCCAGCAGCTTTTACGAGCGCAGCTCCTATAATTCACCC. It yields the protein CASSFYERSSYNSP. The CDR3 reads in full as CASSFYERSSYNSPLHF.

As concerns this clone: The CDR3 is cut off 3 residues early in the read; its end comes from the germline J gene. The chain carries TRBV6-1 and TRBJ1-2; a weak D match, TRBD1 (5 bases). V was trimmed by 1 base and J by 3 bases, leaving 12 bases between them. There are 15 residues in the CDR3. Per germline, CDR1 MNHNS and CDR2 SASEGT. CDR3 DNA, as far as it was read: TGTGCCAGCAGTGAAGGTGCCAGGGCCTACTATGGC. Protein product: CASSEGARAYYG. The complete CDR3 protein is CASSEGARAYYGYTF.

A word on this clone: The observed sequence ends 3 residues before the CDR3 terminus, with the missing tail filled in from the germline J gene. The chain joins TRBV11-2 to TRBJ2-7; a possible D gene is TRBD2 (5 bases). This CDR3 contains 15 residues. Germline-derived CDR1 and CDR2 are SGHAT and FQNNGV. Deletions cut 1 base from V and 0 bases from J, with 10 bases between. Incomplete CDR3 DNA: TGTGCCAGCAGCTTAGTTCTCGGGGACTCCTACGAG. It is translated as CASSLVLGDSYE. The complete CDR3 sequence is CASSLVLGDSYEQYF.

Concerning this clone itself: Read coverage stops 3 residues before the CDR3 terminus; the germline J gene supplies the remainder. The chain has TRBV7-9 and TRBJ2-1; D may be TRBD1 or TRBD2 (6 bases each). The CDR3 runs 15 residues. The V and J ends lost 5 bases and 9 bases respectively, with 20 bases between them. Looked up from germline, CDR1 is SEHNR and CDR2 is FQNEAQ (reference sequence). The CDR3: CASSPTSEGGGEQFF. The DNA read from the CDR3 is TGTGCCAGCAGCCCAACGTCCGAAGGAGGGGGTGAG.

Of note for this clone: The read terminates 3 residues before the CDR3 end, so the remaining end is supplied by the germline J gene. V and J are TRBV2 and TRBJ1-5; a weak D match, TRBD1 (6 bases). Trimming took 3 bases from V and 6 from J, leaving 15 bases between them. CDR1 and CDR2 from the germline V gene are SNHLY and FYNNEI. This CDR3 is 15 amino acids long. The covered CDR3 bases are TGTGCCAGCAGTGACGGGCAGGGGAAGAGTCAGCCC. Its protein is CASSDGQGKSQP. The full CDR3 is CASSDGQGKSQPQHF.

The covered CDR3 bases are TGCAGTGCTCGGGGGGGGCTGCGCACAGATACG. Its translation is CSARGGLRTDT. The CDR3 reads in full as CSARGGLRTDTQYF. The V gene is TRBV20-1, the J gene TRBJ2-3; 8 nucleotides align to TRBD2. With the read ending 3 residues before the CDR3 end, the germline J gene is used to fill in that end. The J segment lost 1 base and the V segment lost 5 bases, leaving 5 bases of the junction unmatched. CDR1 DFQATT and CDR2 SNEGSKA come from the germline V gene (reference sequence). This CDR3 is built from 14 residues.

In the case of this clone: The read stops 3 residues short of the end of the CDR3; the missing end is completed from the germline J gene. The V gene is TRBV7-2, the J gene TRBJ2-1, with 16 bases lining up with TRBD2. Germline-derived CDR1 and CDR2 are SGHTA and FQGNSA. The V and J ends lost 3 bases and 9 bases, in that order; junction bases with no gene match: 2. The CDR3 length is 15 residues. CDR3 sequence: CASSFGTSGGGEQFF. CDR3 DNA (partial): TGTGCCAGCAGCTTTGGGACTAGCGGGGGGGGTGAG.

Worth noting for this clone: The read ends 3 residues shy of where the CDR3 ends; the end is completed using the germline J gene. The chain uses TRBV18 and TRBJ2-7; TRBD2 is a possible D gene (7 bases). The CDR3 has 15 amino acids. Deletions cut 3 bases from V and 0 bases from J, with 12 bases between. The V gene's germline CDR1 is KGHSH and CDR2 LQKENI. Incomplete CDR3 DNA: TGTGCCAGCTCACCCATGGGGGGGCGCTCCTACGAG. It encodes CASSPMGGRSYE. The complete CDR3 protein is CASSPMGGRSYEQYF.

To note about this clone: The read falls 3 residues short of the CDR3 end, and the missing part is taken from the germline J gene. V and J are TRBV7-9 and TRBJ1-1; D call uncertain. CDR1 is SEHNR, CDR2 FQNEAQ, per germline (reference sequence). Trimming removed 8 bases at V and 0 bases at J, with 13 bases between. This CDR3 contains 14 residues. The sequenced part of the CDR3 DNA is TGTGCCAGCGGACTAAGGGAGATGAACACTGAA. Translated: CASGLREMNTE. The CDR3 reads in full as CASGLREMNTEAFF. The whole variable domain, filled in from reference TRBV7-9 and TRBJ1-1, reads DTGVSQNPRHKITKRGQNVTFRCDPISEHNRLYWYRQTLGQGPEFLTYFQNEAQLEKSRLLSDRFSAERPKGSFSTLEIQRTEQGDSAMYLCASGLREMNTEAFFGQGTRLTVV.

As for this clone: Coverage ceases 3 residues before the CDR3 finishes, and the germline J gene fills in the end. The chain links TRBV5-1 to TRBJ2-7, with 10 positions matching TRBD2. V trimming: 7 bases; J trimming: 4 bases; junction bases outside the gene matches: 5. Per the germline V gene, CDR1 is SGHRS and CDR2 is YFSETQ. The CDR3 is made up of 13 amino acids. The part of the CDR3 DNA that was read is TGCGCCAGCCTTCGGACTAGCGGATACGAG. This sequence encodes CASLRTSGYE. The CDR3 as a whole reads CASLRTSGYEQYF.

With regard to this clone: Coverage ceases 3 residues before the CDR3 finishes, and the germline J gene fills in the end. The V gene is TRBV7-3, the J gene TRBJ2-1, with 9 bases fitting TRBD1. This CDR3 contains 15 residues. CDR1 is SGHTA and CDR2 is FQGTGA in the germline V gene. V lost 4 bases and J lost 7; bases outside the gene matches: 8. The CDR3 here is CASSSQGAEKNEQFF. CDR3 DNA, as far as it was read: TGTGCCAGCAGCTCACAGGGGGCCGAAAAAAATGAG.

With regard to this clone: Coverage ceases 3 residues before the CDR3 finishes, and the germline J gene fills in the end. The chain carries TRBV4-2 and TRBJ2-7; tentative D call: TRBD1 (6 bases). The germline V and J ends were trimmed by 5 bases and 2 bases, with 16 bases remaining between them. The CDR3 consists of 15 residues. Germline CDR1 reads LGHNA; CDR2 reads YNFKEQ. The CDR3 spells CASSDQGWRTYEQYF. CDR3 bases read: TGTGCCAGCAGCGATCAGGGGTGGAGAACCTACGAG.

As for this clone: The CDR3 is cut off 3 residues early in the read; its end comes from the germline J gene. V and J are TRBV7-9 and TRBJ2-3, with a tentative D call TRBD2 (6 bases). V shed 4 bases and J shed 3 bases, with 11 bases lying between them. The germline CDR1 and CDR2 sequences are SEHNR and FQNEAQ (reference sequence). The CDR3 runs 14 residues. The sequenced CDR3 bases are TGTGCCAGCAGCTCTACTAGCTTTACAGATACG. It yields the protein CASSSTSFTDT. The full CDR3 sequence reads CASSSTSFTDTQYF. The full variable domain, with the rest looked up from reference TRBV7-9 and TRBJ2-3, is DTGVSQNPRHKITKRGQNVTFRCDPISEHNRLYWYRQTLGQGPEFLTYFQNEAQLEKSRLLSDRFSAERPKGSFSTLEIQRTEQGDSAMYLCASSSTSFTDTQYFGPGTRLTVL.

Remarks on this clone: The read falls 3 residues short of the CDR3 end, and the missing part is taken from the germline J gene. This sequence joins TRBV18 and TRBJ1-2, with D possibly being TRBD1 (6 bases). CDR3 length: 17 residues. CDR1 is KGHSH and CDR2 is LQKENI in the germline V gene. V dropped 0 bases and J dropped 0 bases, with 14 bases sitting between them. CDR3 residues: CASSPPQGPFTNYGYTF. The CDR3 DNA, read in part, is TGTGCCAGCTCACCACCGCAGGGGCCCTTCACTAACTATGGC.

CDR3 bases read: TGCAGTGCCAGGTGGGGGGAGCATGAG. This encodes CSARWGEHE. The entire CDR3 protein reads CSARWGEHEQFF. The V and J genes are TRBV20-1 and TRBJ2-1, with D possibly TRBD2 on 6 matching bases. Read coverage stops 3 residues before the CDR3 terminus; the germline J gene supplies the remainder. Germline V lookup: CDR1 DFQATT, CDR2 SNEGSKA (reference sequence). V lost 6 bases to trimming and J lost 8 bases, with 14 bases between them. The CDR3 is made up of 12 amino acids.